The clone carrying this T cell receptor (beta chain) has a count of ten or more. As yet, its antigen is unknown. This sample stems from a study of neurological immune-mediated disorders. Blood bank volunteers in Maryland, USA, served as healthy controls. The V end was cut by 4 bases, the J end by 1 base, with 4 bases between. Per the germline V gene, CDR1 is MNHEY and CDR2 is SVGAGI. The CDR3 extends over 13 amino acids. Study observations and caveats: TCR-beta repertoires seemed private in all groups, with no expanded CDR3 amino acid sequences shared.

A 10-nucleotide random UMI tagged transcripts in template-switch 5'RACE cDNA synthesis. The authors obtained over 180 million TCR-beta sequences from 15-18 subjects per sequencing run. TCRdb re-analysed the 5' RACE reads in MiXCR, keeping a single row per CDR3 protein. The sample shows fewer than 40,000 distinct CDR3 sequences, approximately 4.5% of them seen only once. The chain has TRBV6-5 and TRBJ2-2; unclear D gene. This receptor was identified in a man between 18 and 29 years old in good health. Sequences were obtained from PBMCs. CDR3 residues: CASSFLNTGELFF. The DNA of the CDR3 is TGTGCCAGCAGTTTTCTGAACACCGGGGAGCTGTTTTTT.